A selection of T cell receptor beta chains follows, all from one sample in a study of blood T cells in healthy people across ages. One entry per CDR3 protein, called by TCRdb with MiXCR from the 5' RACE reads. The sample lists roughly 2 million distinct CDR3 sequences, less than 50% occurring once. Sample: blood. The receptors here all came from a woman between 40 and 50 years old in good health. Each CDR3 is given with its conserved first and last residue. The order of the fields is V gene, clone size, D gene, J gene, CDR3 DNA, CDR3 protein. A D gene is named only where the DNA matches it firmly. Rows may omit the clone size; those that give it use once, few, many or a size class.

TRBV12-3/TRBV12-4	few	NA	TRBJ1-2	TGTGCCAGCAGTCCGCCGACAGGTTTGTCTGGCTACACCTTC	CASSPPTGLSGYTF
TRBV27	NA	NA	TRBJ1-6	TGTGCCAGCAGTCCATTTGCGGGGGGGGTCAGGTCACCCCTCCACTTT	CASSPFAGGVRSPLHF
TRBV20-1	NA	TRBD2	TRBJ2-1	TGCAGTGCTGGGGGACTAGGGCCCTACAAGGAGCAGTTCTTC	CSAGGLGPYKEQFF
TRBV5-6	once	NA	TRBJ1-4	TGTGCCAGCAGCTTGGTTCTCCAAGGAGAGGAAAAACTGTTTTTT	CASSLVLQGEEKLFF
TRBV27	once	NA	TRBJ2-7	TGTGCCAGCAGTTTATCTTGGGGAGCCTACGAGCAGTACTTC	CASSLSWGAYEQYF
TRBV28	NA	NA	TRBJ1-2	TGTGCCAGCAGTTTACGATGGGATGGCTACACCTTC	CASSLRWDGYTF
TRBV5-1	few	TRBD2	TRBJ2-5	TGCGCCAGCAGCTTGGGGGGTAGCGGGGAAGAGGAGACCCAGTACTTC	CASSLGGSGEEETQYF
TRBV12-3/TRBV12-4	NA	TRBD1	TRBJ1-6	TGTGCCAGCAGTTTTTCCATGGGGGGCAGGGGGAATTCACCCCTCCACTTT	CASSFSMGGRGNSPLHF
TRBV5-1	NA	NA	TRBJ2-3	TGCGCCAGCAGCCCCTGGGCCCTACAGGGAGGGGCAACAGATACGCAGTATTTT	CASSPWALQGGATDTQYF
TRBV6-5	NA	NA	TRBJ1-5	TGTGTCAGCAATAAACAACGAAATAGCAATCAGCCCCAGCATTTT	CVSNKQRNSNQPQHF
TRBV11-2	NA	TRBD1	TRBJ2-7	TGTGCCAGCAGCCGTGGACAGGATAGGGCCTACGAGCAGTACTTC	CASSRGQDRAYEQYF
TRBV28	NA	NA	TRBJ1-6	TGTGCCAGCAGGCCCCAGGGGTATAATTCACCCCTCCACTTT	CASRPQGYNSPLHF
TRBV6-2/TRBV6-3	few	NA	TRBJ2-4	TGTGCCAGCAGACGACCCGCGGAGGGTCAGTACTTC	CASRRPAEGQYF
TRBV13	NA	NA	TRBJ1-6	TGTGCCAGCAGCTCGGGGGGGCTGACACCCCTCCACTTT	CASSSGGLTPLHF
TRBV10-3	NA	TRBD1	TRBJ1-4	TGTGCCATCAAAGGACAGGGGAATGAAAAACTGTTTTTT	CAIKGQGNEKLFF
TRBV6-1	many	TRBD2	TRBJ2-3	TGTGCCAGCAGTGATTACGAGCGGGGGACAGATACGCAGTATTTT	CASSDYERGTDTQYF
TRBV20-1	NA	TRBD1	TRBJ2-4	TGCAGTGCATATAATCCGGGACAGGGGTACATTCAGTACTTC	CSAYNPGQGYIQYF
TRBV27	few	TRBD1	TRBJ2-3	TGTGCCAGCAGTTCACAGGGGCTAAGCACAGATACGCAGTATTTT	CASSSQGLSTDTQYF
TRBV7-2	few	NA	TRBJ2-5	TGTGCCAGCAGCTTAGCGATGGTGGCTAAAGAGACCCAGTACTTC	CASSLAMVAKETQYF
TRBV16	once	TRBD1	TRBJ1-2	TGTGCTAGCAGCCATCGACGACAGGGTTGGTACTATGGCTACACCTTC	CASSHRRQGWYYGYTF
TRBV7-2	NA	NA	TRBJ1-4	TGTGCCAGCAGCTTAGCGGGCAGGGAGGATGAAAAACTGTTTTTT	CASSLAGREDEKLFF
TRBV6-6	NA	NA	TRBJ2-1	TGTGCCAGCAGTTACAAACGACAAGGCAATGAGCAGTTCTTC	CASSYKRQGNEQFF
TRBV5-1	NA	NA	TRBJ1-4	TGCGCCAGCAGCTCGACAGATACGAATGAACAACTGTTTTTT	CASSSTDTNEQLFF
TRBV5-1	few	TRBD1	TRBJ2-6	TGCGCCAGCAGCTTCCAGACAGGGGGCTCTGGGGCCAACGTCCTGACTTTC	CASSFQTGGSGANVLTF
TRBV6-6	NA	NA	TRBJ2-5	TGTGCCAGCAGTGCGCCGGGCCAAGAGACCCAGTACTTC	CASSAPGQETQYF
TRBV4-3	NA	NA	TRBJ2-1	TGCGCCAGCAGCCAAGAGGACCGGAGCTCCTACAATGAGCAGTTCTTC	CASSQEDRSSYNEQFF
TRBV20-1	NA	TRBD1	TRBJ1-5	TGCAGTGCCCCCACAGGGGTCGGCAATCAGCCCCAGCATTTT	CSAPTGVGNQPQHF
TRBV19	NA	TRBD2	TRBJ2-1	TGTGCCAGTAGTGTCCAGCGGGGGGACTCCTACAATGAGCAGTTCTTC	CASSVQRGDSYNEQFF
TRBV25-1	NA	NA	TRBJ1-1	TGTGCCAGCAGTGAACTCCCTTCGGCGGCTTTCTTT	CASSELPSAAFF
TRBV24-1	few	NA	TRBJ2-1	TGTGCCACCAGTGATGGGACCTCAACCTACAATGAGCAGTTCTTC	CATSDGTSTYNEQFF
TRBV28	NA	TRBD2	TRBJ2-5	TGTGTCAGCCGGAGCGGGGGGGCTCAAGAGACCCAGTACTTC	CVSRSGGAQETQYF
TRBV5-1	NA	NA	TRBJ2-6	TGCGCCAGCAGCGCGGGGATGGGGGGGCTAAGCTCTGGGGCCAACGTCCTGACTTTC	CASSAGMGGLSSGANVLTF
TRBV28	NA	TRBD1	TRBJ1-4	TGTGCCAGCAGTCCCGGGACAGGGGGCGTATCTAATGAAAAACTGTTTTTT	CASSPGTGGVSNEKLFF
TRBV9	NA	NA	TRBJ2-3	TGTGCCAGCAGCGCGGAGACCTCAGCTACGCAGTATTTT	CASSAETSATQYF
TRBV7-8	once	NA	TRBJ2-1	TGTGCCAGCAGCTTACGGAGGGTAGGTGGTGAGCAGTTCTTC	CASSLRRVGGEQFF
TRBV2	NA	NA	TRBJ1-1	TGTGCCAGCAGTGTTGACCCAGGAATGAACACTGAAGCTTTCTTT	CASSVDPGMNTEAFF
TRBV4-3	few	TRBD1	TRBJ2-3	TGCGCCAGCAGCCCCTTAGGGGACAGCAGCACAGATACGCAGTATTTT	CASSPLGDSSTDTQYF
TRBV5-6	NA	NA	TRBJ2-5	TGTGCCAGCAGCTTGGCAGGGGGGGCGGAGCCAGAGACCCAGTACTTC	CASSLAGGAEPETQYF
TRBV10-1	few	NA	TRBJ1-2	TGCGCCAGCAGTGAGTCCGGAATCTATGGCTACACCTTC	CASSESGIYGYTF
TRBV11-2	NA	NA	TRBJ1-2	TGTGCCAGCAGCTTGGAGAGGGGGGCCTATGGCTACACCTTC	CASSLERGAYGYTF
TRBV29-1	few	NA	TRBJ1-2	TGCAGCGTTAAAGAACGGCCGTATGGCTACACCTTC	CSVKERPYGYTF
TRBV20-1	NA	NA	TRBJ2-5	TGCAGTGCTAGCCCGGTGCGAGAGACCCAGTACTTC	CSASPVRETQYF
TRBV27	NA	TRBD2	TRBJ2-3	TGTGCCAGCAGTTTGTGGGGGGGATTCACAGATACGCAGTATTTT	CASSLWGGFTDTQYF
TRBV3-1	NA	TRBD2	TRBJ2-3	TGTGCCAGCAGTCGACGACTAGCCCGACCTAGCACAGATACGCAGTATTTT	CASSRRLARPSTDTQYF
TRBV7-2	NA	NA	TRBJ2-4	TGTGCCAGCAGCTCAGACCCCGACTTGAAAAACATTCAGTACTTC	CASSSDPDLKNIQYF
TRBV24-1	NA	TRBD1	TRBJ2-1	TGTGCCACCAGTGACTCGACAGGGAACTCCTACAATGAGCAGTTCTTC	CATSDSTGNSYNEQFF